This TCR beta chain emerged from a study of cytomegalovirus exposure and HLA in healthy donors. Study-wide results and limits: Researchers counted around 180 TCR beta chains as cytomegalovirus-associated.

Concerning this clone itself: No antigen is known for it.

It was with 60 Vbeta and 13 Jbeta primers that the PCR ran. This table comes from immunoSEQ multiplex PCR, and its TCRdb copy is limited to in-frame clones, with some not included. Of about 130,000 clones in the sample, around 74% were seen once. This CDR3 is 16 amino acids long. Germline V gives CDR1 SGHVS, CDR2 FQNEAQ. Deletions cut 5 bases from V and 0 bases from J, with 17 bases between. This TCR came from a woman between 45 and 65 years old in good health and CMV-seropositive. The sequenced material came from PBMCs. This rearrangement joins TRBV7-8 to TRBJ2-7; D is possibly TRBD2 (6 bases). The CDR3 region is CASSKRDSPSSYEQYF. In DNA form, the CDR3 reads TGTGCCAGCAGCAAACGGGACTCTCCGAGCTCCTACGAGCAGTACTTC.